Listed below are T cell receptor beta chains from one sample, sequenced in a study of cytomegalovirus exposure and HLA in healthy donors. TCRdb keeps only in-frame clones here, not all; method: immunoSEQ multiplex PCR. The sample lists over 100,000 clones, roughly 9% seen once, with approximately 7.5% in the top ten. Sequencing was done on a sample of PBMCs. These receptors originate from a woman aged 40 to 50 in good health and CMV-seropositive. Each CDR3 is given with its conserved first and last residue. The D gene is left open where the match is weak. Not all rows give a size; the values are once, few, many and, for expanded clones, a class.

abundance	d_gene	v_gene	j_gene	CDR3aa	CDR3nt
.	.	TRBV5-4	TRBJ2-3	CASSSRGADTQYF	TGTGCCAGCAGCTCCAGGGGGGCAGATACGCAGTATTTT
few	TRBD1	TRBV5-1	TRBJ2-7	CASSLDRGPRSEQYF	TGCGCCAGCAGCTTGGACAGGGGGCCTCGTAGCGAGCAGTACTTC
few	TRBD1	TRBV19	TRBJ1-4	CASSTDGTGISTNEKLFF	TGTGCCAGTAGTACCGATGGGACAGGGATAAGCACTAATGAAAAACTGTTTTTT
few	TRBD1	TRBV6-6	TRBJ1-1	CASSYGTGNTEAFF	TGTGCCAGCAGTTACGGGACAGGGAACACTGAAGCTTTCTTT
.	TRBD2	TRBV7-9	TRBJ2-1	CASSSGLAGGSYNEQFF	TGTGCCAGCAGCTCGGGACTAGCGGGGGGCTCCTACAATGAGCAGTTCTTC
few	TRBD2	TRBV7-8	TRBJ2-7	CASSRTSGGLNSYEQYF	TGTGCCAGCAGCCGGACTAGCGGGGGCCTAAACTCCTACGAGCAGTACTTC
.	.	TRBV21-1	TRBJ1-5	CATTETVSGTANQPQHF	TGTGCCACCACCGAGACCGTATCGGGGACAGCCAATCAGCCCCAGCATTTT
few	TRBD1	TRBV2	TRBJ1-1	CASSTKRDSGMGF	TGTGCCAGCAGTACCAAACGGGACAGTGGTATGGGTTTT
.	.	TRBV11-2	TRBJ2-3	CASSLDAATDTQYF	TGTGCCAGCAGCTTAGATGCGGCCACAGATACGCAGTATTTT
few	TRBD1	TRBV12-5	TRBJ1-1	CASGKPGQGAFGAFF	TGTGCTAGTGGGAAACCGGGACAGGGGGCCTTCGGAGCTTTCTTT
few	.	TRBV7-3	TRBJ2-1	CASSFPGFSNEQFF	TGTGCCAGCAGCTTCCCCGGGTTCTCCAATGAGCAGTTCTTC
.	TRBD1	TRBV7-7	TRBJ2-2	CASSLGTATGELFF	TGTGCCAGCAGCCTAGGGACAGCCACCGGGGAGCTGTTTTTT
.	.	TRBV7-2	TRBJ1-1	CASSLAPGVTEAFF	TGTGCCAGCAGCTTAGCCCCCGGAGTCACTGAAGCTTTCTTT
.	TRBD1	TRBV27	TRBJ2-7	CASSFGQGGEQYF	TGTGCCAGCAGTTTTGGACAGGGTGGGGAGCAGTACTTC
few	TRBD1	TRBV19	TRBJ2-1	CASSQTSQGVVHNEQFF	TGTGCCAGTAGCCAAACCTCTCAGGGGGTGGTCCACAATGAGCAGTTCTTC
.	TRBD2	TRBV18	TRBJ2-7	CASSPLNTGLAGLRFSLYEQYF	TGTGCCAGCTCACCACTTAATACAGGACTAGCGGGTCTCCGATTCTCCCTCTACGAGCAGTACTTC
.	TRBD2	TRBV5-6	TRBJ2-3	CASSSPSGGFYTQYF	TGTGCCAGCAGTTCTCCTAGCGGGGGTTTCTATACGCAGTATTTT